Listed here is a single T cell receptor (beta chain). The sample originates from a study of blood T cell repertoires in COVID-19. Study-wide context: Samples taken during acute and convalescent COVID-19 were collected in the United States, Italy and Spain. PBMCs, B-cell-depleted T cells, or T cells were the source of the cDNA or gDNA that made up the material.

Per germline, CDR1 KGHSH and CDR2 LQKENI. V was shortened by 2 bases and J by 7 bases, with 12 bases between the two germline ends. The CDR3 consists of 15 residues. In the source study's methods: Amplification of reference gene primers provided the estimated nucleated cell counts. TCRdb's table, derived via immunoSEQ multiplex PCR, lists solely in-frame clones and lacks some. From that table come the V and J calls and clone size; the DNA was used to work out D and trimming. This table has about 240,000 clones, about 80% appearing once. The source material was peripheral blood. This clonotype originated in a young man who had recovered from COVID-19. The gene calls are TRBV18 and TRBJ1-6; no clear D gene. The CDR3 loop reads CASSPNGAGNSPLHF. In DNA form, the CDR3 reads TGTGCCAGCTCACCAAACGGCGCGGGGAATTCACCCCTCCACTTT.